The entry below describes one T cell receptor beta chain. This record comes from a study of blood T cell repertoires in COVID-19. Overall study context: T cells, B-cell-depleted T cells, or PBMCs supplied cDNA or gDNA.

Germline V lookup: CDR1 SGDLS, CDR2 YYNGEE. Trimming cost V 0 bases and J 7 bases, with 10 bases left between them. The CDR3 is 13 residues long. Profiling relied on immunoSEQ multiplex PCR, and the TCRdb table lists in-frame clones only, not all of them. The sample lists about 260,000 clones; about 88% were seen once. Participants had their cohort set by participant-reported clinical history. The sequence was obtained from a man aged 30 to 45 with acute COVID-19. This rearrangement joins TRBV9 to TRBJ1-2; no firm D call. Sequencing used PBMCs or T cells enriched from blood (not recorded which). The CDR3 bases are TGTGCCAGCAGCGTAGCCGGGGTTGGTGGCTACACCTTC. Translation gives CASSVAGVGGYTF.